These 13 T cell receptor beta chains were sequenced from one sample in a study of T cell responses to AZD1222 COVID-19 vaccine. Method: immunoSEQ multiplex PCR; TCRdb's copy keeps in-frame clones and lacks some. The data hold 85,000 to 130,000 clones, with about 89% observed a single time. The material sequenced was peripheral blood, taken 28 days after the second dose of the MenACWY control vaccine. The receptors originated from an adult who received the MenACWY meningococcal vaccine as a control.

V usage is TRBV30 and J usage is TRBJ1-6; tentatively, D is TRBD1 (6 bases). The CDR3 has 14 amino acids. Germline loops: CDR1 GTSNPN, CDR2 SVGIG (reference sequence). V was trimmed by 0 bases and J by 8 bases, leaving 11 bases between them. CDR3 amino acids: CAWSVGQLDSPLHF. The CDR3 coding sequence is TGTGCCTGGAGTGTAGGACAGTTGGATTCACCCCTCCACTTT.

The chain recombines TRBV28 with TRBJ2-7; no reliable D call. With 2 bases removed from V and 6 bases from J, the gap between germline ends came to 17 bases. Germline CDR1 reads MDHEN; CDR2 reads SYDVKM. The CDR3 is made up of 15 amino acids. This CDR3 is CASSLPKSLRPEQYF. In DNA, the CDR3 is TGTGCCAGCAGTTTACCGAAGTCTCTTAGGCCCGAGCAGTACTTC.

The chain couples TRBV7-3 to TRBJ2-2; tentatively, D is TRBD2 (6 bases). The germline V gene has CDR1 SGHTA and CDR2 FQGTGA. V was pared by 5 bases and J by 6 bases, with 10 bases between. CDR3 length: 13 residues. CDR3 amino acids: CASSLGTPGELFF. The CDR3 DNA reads TGTGCCAGCAGCCTCGGGACTCCCGGGGAGCTGTTTTTT.

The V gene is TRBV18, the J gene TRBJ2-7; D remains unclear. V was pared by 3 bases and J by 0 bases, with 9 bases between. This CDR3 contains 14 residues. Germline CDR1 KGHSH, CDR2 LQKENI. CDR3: CASSPLGSSYEQYF. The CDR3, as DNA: TGTGCCAGCTCACCTCTAGGAAGCTCCTACGAGCAGTACTTC.

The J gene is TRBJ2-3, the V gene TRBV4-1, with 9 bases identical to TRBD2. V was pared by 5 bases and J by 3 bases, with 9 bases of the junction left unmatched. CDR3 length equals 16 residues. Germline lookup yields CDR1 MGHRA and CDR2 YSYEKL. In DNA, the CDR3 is TGCGCCAGCAGCATGGGGCGGGGGGGAAAGACAGATACGCAGTATTTT. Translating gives CASSMGRGGKTDTQYF.

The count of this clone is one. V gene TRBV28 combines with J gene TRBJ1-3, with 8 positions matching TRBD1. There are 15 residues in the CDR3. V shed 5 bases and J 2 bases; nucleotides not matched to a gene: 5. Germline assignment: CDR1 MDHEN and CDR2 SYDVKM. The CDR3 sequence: CASSPGQVAGNTIYF. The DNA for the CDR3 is TGTGCCAGCAGTCCGGGACAGGTAGCTGGAAACACCATATATTTT.

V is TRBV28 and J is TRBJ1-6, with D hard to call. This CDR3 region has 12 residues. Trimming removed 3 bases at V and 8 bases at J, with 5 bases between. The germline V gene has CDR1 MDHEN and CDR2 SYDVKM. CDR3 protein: CASSLRDSPLHF. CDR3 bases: TGTGCCAGCAGTTTGAGGGATTCACCCCTCCACTTT.

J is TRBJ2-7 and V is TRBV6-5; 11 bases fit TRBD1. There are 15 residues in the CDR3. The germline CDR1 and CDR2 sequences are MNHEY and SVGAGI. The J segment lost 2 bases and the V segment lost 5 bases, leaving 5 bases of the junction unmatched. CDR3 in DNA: TGTGCCAGCAGTCAGGGACAGGGGGAGGCCTACGAGCAGTACTTC. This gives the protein CASSQGQGEAYEQYF.

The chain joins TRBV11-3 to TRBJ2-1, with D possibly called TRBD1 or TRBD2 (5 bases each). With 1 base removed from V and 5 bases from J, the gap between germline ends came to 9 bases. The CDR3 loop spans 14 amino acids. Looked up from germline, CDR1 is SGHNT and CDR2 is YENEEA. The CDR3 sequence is CASSLVGTNNEQFF. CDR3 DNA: TGTGCCAGCAGCTTAGTAGGGACCAACAATGAGCAGTTCTTC.

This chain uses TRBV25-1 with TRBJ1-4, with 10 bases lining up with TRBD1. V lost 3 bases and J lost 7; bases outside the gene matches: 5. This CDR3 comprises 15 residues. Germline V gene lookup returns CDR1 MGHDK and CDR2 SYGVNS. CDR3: CASSDPGQGIEKLFF. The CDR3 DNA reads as TGTGCCAGCAGTGATCCGGGACAGGGGATTGAAAAACTGTTTTTT.

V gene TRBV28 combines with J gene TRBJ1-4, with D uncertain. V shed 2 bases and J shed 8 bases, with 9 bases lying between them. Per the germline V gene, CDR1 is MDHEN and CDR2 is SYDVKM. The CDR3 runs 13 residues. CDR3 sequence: CASSLLGGEKLFF. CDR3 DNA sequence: TGTGCCAGCAGTTTACTGGGCGGGGAAAAACTGTTTTTT.

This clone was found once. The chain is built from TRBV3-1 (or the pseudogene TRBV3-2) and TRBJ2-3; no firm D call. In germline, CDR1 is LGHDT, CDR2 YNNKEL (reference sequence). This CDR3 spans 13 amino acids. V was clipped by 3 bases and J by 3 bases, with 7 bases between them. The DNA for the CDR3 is TGTGCCAGCAGCCAGATGAGAACAGATACGCAGTATTTT. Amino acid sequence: CASSQMRTDTQYF.

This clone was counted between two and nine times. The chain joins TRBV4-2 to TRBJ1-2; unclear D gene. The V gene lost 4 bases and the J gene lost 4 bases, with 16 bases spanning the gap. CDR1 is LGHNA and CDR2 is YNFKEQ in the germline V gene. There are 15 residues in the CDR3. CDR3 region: CASSLRQSISYGYTF. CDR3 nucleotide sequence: TGTGCCAGCAGCCTTCGGCAGTCTATATCCTATGGCTACACCTTC.